This T cell receptor beta chain is from a study of early T cells in non-severe SARS-CoV-2 infection. On the study more broadly: Chains were not paired, and sequencing was done on bulk RNA from unsorted whole blood. Findings and limits, study-wide: Matching against VDJdb likely underestimated virus-specific expansions, favoring anti-spike CD8.

Attachment of unique molecular identifiers was made to individual cDNA molecules. TCRdb used MiXCR to reprocess the 5' RACE reads, holding one entry per CDR3 protein. The data contain roughly 71,000 distinct CDR3 sequences, 13% of them singletons. This clonotype has at least ten counts. Its antigen is not known. This CDR3 region has 13 residues. In germline, CDR1 is DFQATT, CDR2 SNEGSKA (reference sequence). V was shortened by 3 bases and J by 1 base, with 9 bases between the two germline ends. Material for sequencing was whole blood. This clonotype was obtained from an adult who was a healthcare worker with PCR-confirmed SARS-CoV-2 infection or an uninfected control (not recorded which). The rearrangement joins TRBV20-1 to TRBJ1-1; D ambiguous. The CDR3 bases are TGCAGTGCTAGTGGTCCGTCGAACACTGAAGCTTTCTTT. Encoded protein: CSASGPSNTEAFF.